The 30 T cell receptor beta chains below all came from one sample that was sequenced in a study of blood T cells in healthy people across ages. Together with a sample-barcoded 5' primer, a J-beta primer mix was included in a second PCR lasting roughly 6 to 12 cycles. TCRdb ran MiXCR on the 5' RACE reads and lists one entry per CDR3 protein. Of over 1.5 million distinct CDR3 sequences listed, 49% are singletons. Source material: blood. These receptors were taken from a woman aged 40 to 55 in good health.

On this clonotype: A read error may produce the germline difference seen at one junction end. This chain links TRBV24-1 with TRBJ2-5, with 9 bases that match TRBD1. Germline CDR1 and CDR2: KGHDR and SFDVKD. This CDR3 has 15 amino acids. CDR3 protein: CATRDPGQGRETQYF. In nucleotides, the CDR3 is TGTGCCACCCGTGATCCGGGACAGGGACGAGAGACCCAGTACTTC.

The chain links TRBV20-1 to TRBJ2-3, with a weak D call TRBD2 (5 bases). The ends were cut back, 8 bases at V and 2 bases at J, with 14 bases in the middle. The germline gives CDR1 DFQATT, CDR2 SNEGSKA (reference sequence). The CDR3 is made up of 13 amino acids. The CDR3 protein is CSTPPRVTDTQYF. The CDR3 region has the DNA TGCAGTACTCCCCCGAGGGTCACAGATACGCAGTATTTT.

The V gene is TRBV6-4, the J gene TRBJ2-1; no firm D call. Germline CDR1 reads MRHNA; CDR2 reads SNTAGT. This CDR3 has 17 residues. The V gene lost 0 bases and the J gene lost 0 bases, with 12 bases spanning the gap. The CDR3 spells CASSDSLGGLSYNEQFF. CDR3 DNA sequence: TGTGCCAGCAGTGACTCCCTTGGCGGCCTCTCCTACAATGAGCAGTTCTTC.

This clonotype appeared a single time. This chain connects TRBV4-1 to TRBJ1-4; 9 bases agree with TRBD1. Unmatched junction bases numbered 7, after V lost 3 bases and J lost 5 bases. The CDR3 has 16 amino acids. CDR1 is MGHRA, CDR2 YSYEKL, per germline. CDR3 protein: CASSQVLGTGNEKLFF. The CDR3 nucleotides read TGCGCCAGCAGCCAGGTTTTGGGGACAGGGAATGAAAAACTGTTTTTT.

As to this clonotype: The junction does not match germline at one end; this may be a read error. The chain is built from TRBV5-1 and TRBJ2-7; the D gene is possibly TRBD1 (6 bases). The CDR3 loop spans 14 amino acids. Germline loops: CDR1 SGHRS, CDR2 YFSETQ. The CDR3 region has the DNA TGCGCCAGCAGCTCGGGGCCGACAGGCTACGGGCAGTACTTC. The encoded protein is CASSSGPTGYGQYF.

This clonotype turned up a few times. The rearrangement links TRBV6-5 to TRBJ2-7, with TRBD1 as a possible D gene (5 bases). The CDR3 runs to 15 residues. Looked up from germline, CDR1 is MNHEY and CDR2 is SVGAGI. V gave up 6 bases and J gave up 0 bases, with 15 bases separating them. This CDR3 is CASRTEGSGSYEQYF. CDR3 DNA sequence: TGTGCCAGCAGGACAGAAGGTAGTGGCTCCTACGAGCAGTACTTC.

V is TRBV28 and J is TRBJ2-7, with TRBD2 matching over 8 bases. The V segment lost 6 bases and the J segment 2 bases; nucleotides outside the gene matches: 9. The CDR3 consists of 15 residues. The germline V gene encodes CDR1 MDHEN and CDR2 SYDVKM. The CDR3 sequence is CASRGQAGEAYEQYF. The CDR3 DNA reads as TGTGCCAGCAGGGGACAAGCGGGGGAGGCCTACGAGCAGTACTTC.

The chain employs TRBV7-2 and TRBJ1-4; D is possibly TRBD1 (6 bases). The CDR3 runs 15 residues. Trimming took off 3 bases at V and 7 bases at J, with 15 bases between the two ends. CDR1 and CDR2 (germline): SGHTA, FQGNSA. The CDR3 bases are TGTGCCAGCAGCTTTGGCGGGGAGGGGGGTGAAAAACTGTTTTTT. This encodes CASSFGGEGGEKLFF.

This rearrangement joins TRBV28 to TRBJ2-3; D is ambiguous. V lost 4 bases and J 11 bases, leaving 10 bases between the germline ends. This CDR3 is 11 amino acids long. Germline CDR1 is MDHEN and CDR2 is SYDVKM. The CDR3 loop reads CASSSRALQYF. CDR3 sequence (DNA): TGTGCCAGCAGTTCGCGAGCGCTGCAGTATTTT.

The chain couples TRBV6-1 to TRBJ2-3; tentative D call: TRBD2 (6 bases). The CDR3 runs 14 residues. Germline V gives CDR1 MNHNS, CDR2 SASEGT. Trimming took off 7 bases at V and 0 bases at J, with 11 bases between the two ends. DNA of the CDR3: TGTGCCAGCAATCGGGACTTTAGCACAGATACGCAGTATTTT. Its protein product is CASNRDFSTDTQYF.

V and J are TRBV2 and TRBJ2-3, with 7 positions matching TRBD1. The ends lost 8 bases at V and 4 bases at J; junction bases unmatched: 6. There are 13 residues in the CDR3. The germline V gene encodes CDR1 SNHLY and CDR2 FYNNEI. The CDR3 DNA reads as TGTGCCAGCGGGTACAGGGGATCAGATACGCAGTATTTT. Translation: CASGYRGSDTQYF.

The CDR3: CASSPREGRETQYF. The DNA for the CDR3 is TGTGCCAGCAGTCCTCGTGAGGGGCGAGAGACCCAGTACTTC. The chain couples TRBV6-5 to TRBJ2-5, with D possibly being TRBD1 or TRBD2 (5 bases each). CDR1 and CDR2 (germline): MNHEY, SVGAGI. This CDR3 has 14 amino acids. The V end was cut by 5 bases, the J end by 4 bases, with 14 bases between.

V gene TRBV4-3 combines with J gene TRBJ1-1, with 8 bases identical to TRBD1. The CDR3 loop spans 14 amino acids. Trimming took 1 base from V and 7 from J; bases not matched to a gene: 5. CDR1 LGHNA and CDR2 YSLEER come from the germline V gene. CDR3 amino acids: CASSQALGTGEAFF. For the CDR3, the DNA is TGCGCCAGCAGCCAAGCCCTAGGGACAGGTGAAGCTTTCTTT.

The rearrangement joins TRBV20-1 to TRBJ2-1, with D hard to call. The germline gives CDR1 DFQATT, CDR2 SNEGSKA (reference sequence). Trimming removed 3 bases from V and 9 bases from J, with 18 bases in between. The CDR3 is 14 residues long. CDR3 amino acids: CSASNPSSMGEQFF. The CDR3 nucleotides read TGCAGTGCTAGTAATCCGTCGAGTATGGGTGAGCAGTTCTTC.

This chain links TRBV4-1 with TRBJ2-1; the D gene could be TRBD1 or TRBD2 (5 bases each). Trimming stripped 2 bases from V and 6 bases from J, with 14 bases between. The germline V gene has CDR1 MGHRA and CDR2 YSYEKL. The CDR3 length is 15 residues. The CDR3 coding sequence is TGCGCCAGCAGCCAACGGGAAGGGGTCCGCAATGAGCAGTTCTTC. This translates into CASSQREGVRNEQFF.

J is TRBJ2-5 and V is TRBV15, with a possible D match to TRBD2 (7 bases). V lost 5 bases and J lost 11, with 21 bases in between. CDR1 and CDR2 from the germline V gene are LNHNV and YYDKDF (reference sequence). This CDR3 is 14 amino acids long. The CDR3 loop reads CATSLRGGYNEQYF. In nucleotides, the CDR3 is TGTGCCACCAGCCTAAGGGGGGGATACAATGAGCAGTACTTC.

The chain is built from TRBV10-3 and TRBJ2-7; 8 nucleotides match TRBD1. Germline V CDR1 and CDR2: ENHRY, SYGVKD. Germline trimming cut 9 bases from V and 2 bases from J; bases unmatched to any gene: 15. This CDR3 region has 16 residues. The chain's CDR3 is CAISGQGARSPYEQYF. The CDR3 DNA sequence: TGTGCCATAAGCGGGCAGGGGGCGCGAAGCCCCTACGAGCAGTACTTC.

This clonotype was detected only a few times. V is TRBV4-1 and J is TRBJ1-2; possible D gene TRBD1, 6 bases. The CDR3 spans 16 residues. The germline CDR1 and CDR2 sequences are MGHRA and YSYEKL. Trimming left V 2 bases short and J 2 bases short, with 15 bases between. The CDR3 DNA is TGCGCCAGCAGCCAATTAGGAGCGGACAGAAACTATGGCTACACCTTC. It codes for CASSQLGADRNYGYTF.

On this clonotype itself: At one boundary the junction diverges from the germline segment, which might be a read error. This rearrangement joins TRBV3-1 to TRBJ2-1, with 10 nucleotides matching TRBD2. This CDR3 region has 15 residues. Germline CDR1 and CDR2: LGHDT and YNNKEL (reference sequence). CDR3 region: CASSQLAGAYNAQFF. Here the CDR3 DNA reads TGTGCCAGCAGCCAACTAGCGGGGGCTTACAATGCGCAGTTCTTC.

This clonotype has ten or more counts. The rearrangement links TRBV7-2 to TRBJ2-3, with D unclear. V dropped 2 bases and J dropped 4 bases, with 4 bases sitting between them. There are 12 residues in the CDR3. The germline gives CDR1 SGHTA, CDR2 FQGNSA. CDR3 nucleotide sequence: TGTGCCAGCAGCTTAATCCCAGATACGCAGTATTTT. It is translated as CASSLIPDTQYF.

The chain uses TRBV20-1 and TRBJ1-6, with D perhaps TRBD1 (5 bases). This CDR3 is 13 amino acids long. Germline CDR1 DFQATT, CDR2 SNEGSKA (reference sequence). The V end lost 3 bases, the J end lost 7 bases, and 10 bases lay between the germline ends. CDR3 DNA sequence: TGCAGTGCTAGTGGGGCGCCCAATTCACCCCTCCACTTT. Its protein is CSASGAPNSPLHF.

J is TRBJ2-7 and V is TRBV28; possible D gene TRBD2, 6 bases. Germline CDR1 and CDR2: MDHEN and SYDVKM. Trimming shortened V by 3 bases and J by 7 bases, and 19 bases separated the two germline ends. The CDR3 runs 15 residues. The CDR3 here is CASSFGQAPGREQYF. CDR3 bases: TGTGCCAGCAGTTTCGGACAAGCTCCGGGGAGGGAGCAGTACTTC.

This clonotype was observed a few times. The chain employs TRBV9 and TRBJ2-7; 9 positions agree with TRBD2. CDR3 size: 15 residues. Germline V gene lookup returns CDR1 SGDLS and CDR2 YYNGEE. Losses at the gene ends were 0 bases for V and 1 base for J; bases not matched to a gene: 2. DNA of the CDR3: TGTGCCAGCAGCGTAGCTAGCGGGGTGTCCTACGAGCAGTACTTC. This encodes CASSVASGVSYEQYF.

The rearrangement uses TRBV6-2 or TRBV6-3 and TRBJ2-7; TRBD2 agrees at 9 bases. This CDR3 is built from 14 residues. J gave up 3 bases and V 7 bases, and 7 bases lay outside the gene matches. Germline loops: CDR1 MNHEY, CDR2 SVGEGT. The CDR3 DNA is TGTGCCAGCAAGGCGGGGGGGCCAGACTACGAGCAGTACTTC. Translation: CASKAGGPDYEQYF.

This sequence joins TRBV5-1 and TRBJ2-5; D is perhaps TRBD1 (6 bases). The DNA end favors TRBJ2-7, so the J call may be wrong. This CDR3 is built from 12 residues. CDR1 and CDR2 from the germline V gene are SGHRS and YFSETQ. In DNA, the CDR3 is TGCGCCAGCAGCTGGAACAGGGACGAGCAGTACTTC. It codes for CASSWNRDEQYF.

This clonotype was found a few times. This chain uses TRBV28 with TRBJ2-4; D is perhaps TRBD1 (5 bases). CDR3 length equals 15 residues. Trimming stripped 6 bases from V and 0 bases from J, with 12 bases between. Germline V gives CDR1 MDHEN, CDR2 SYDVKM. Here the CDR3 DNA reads TGTGCCAGCAGGGGCGACAGTTTAGCCAAAAACATTCAGTACTTC. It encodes CASRGDSLAKNIQYF.

CDR3 sequence: CASSQTSTNEQYF. Here the CDR3 DNA reads TGTGCCAGCAGTCAGACTAGTACCAATGAGCAGTACTTC. The chain joins TRBV2 to TRBJ2-5; D is possibly TRBD2 (6 bases). CDR3 length: 13 residues. Germline lookup yields CDR1 SNHLY and CDR2 FYNNEI. Trimming cost V 5 bases and J 11 bases, with 18 bases left between them.

The CDR3 coding sequence is TGCAGTGGGGCGAGGGGGAAGGGTCAAGAGACCCAGTACTTC. It is translated as CSGARGKGQETQYF. The chain is built from TRBV20-1 and TRBJ2-5; a possible D gene is TRBD1 (6 bases). Between the trimmed V and J ends, which lost 7 bases and 2 bases, there was a span of 17 bases. Germline CDR1 reads DFQATT; CDR2 reads SNEGSKA (reference sequence). This CDR3 is 14 amino acids long.

The CDR3: CASRDDRGRNNEQFF. The CDR3 coding sequence is TGTGCCAGCAGAGACGACAGGGGTCGGAACAATGAGCAGTTCTTC. The chain uses TRBV6-5 and TRBJ2-1, with 8 nucleotides matching TRBD1. There are 15 residues in the CDR3. Trimming at V came to 6 bases and at J to 5 bases, leaving 9 bases not matched to a gene. Germline values: CDR1 MNHEY, CDR2 SVGAGI.

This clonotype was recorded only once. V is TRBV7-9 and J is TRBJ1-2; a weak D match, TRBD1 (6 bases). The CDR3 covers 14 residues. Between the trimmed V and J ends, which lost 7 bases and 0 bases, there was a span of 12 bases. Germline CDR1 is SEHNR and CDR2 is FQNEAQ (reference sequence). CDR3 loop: CASTPKGANYGYTF. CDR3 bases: TGTGCCAGCACCCCTAAGGGGGCTAACTATGGCTACACCTTC.